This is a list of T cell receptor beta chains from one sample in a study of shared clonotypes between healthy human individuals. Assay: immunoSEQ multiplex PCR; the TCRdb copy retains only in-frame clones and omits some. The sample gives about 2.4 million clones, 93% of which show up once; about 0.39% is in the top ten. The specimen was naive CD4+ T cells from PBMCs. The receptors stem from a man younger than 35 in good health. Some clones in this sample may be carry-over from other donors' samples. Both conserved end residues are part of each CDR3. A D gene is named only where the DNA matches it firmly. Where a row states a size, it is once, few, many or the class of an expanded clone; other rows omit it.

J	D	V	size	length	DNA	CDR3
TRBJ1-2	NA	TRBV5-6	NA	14	TGTGCCAGCAGCGGGCAGGGAAGGGACTATGGCTACACCTTC	CASSGQGRDYGYTF
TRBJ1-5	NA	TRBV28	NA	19	TGTGCCAGCAGTTTAAACCCGGGGCGGCCCCTATATAGCAATCAGCCCCAGCATTTT	CASSLNPGRPLYSNQPQHF
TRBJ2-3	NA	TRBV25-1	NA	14	TGTGCCAGCAGTGTTCAACTTGGGGTGGATACGCAGTATTTT	CASSVQLGVDTQYF
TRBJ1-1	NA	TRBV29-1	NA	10	TGCAGCGTTGTTTACACTGAAGCTTTCTTT	CSVVYTEAFF
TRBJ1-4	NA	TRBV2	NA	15	TGTGCCAGCAGTGAAGACAGGGTCTGGGATGAAAAACTGTTTTTT	CASSEDRVWDEKLFF
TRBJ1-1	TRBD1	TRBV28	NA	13	TGTGCCAGCAGGCAACAGGGGGCTTGGGAAGCTTTCTTT	CASRQQGAWEAFF
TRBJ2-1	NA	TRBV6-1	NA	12	TGTGCCAGCAGTGAAGCGTGGTATGAGCAGTTCTTC	CASSEAWYEQFF
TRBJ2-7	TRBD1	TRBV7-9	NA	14	TGTGCCAGCAGCCATCCGGGACAGTTTTCCGAGCAGTACTTC	CASSHPGQFSEQYF
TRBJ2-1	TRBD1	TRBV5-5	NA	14	TGTGCCAGCAGCTCGGACAGGCTCTACAATGAGCAGTTCTTC	CASSSDRLYNEQFF
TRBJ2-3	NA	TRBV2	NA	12	TGTGCCAGCAAAGCAGAGACAGATACGCAGTATTTT	CASKAETDTQYF
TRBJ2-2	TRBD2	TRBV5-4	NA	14	TGTGCCAGCAGCTTGGGCGGGAGCCCCGGGGAGCTGTTTTTT	CASSLGGSPGELFF
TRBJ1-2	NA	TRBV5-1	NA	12	TGCGCCAGCAGCTACGGGACGGAAGGCTACACCTTC	CASSYGTEGYTF
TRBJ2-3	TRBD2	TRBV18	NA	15	TGTGCCAGCTCTCCGGGACTAGCGGTCACAGATACGCAGTATTTT	CASSPGLAVTDTQYF
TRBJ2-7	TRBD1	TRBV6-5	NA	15	TGTGCCAGCAGTTATGGGACAGCCCGGACCTACGAGCAGTACTTC	CASSYGTARTYEQYF
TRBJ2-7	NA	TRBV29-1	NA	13	TGCAGCGCCAAATCCGGCAGGGGCGAAGAGCAGTACTTC	CSAKSGRGEEQYF
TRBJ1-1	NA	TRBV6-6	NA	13	TGTGCCAGCAAAGGACAGACGAACACTGAAGCTTTCTTT	CASKGQTNTEAFF
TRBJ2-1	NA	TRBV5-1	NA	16	TGCGCCAGCAGCTTGGCCGGCGGGTACTCCTACAATGAGCAGTTCTTC	CASSLAGGYSYNEQFF
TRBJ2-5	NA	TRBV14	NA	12	TGTGCCAGCAGCCAAGAGTGGAAGACCCAGTACTTC	CASSQEWKTQYF
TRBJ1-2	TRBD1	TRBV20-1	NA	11	TGCAAAGCGGGACAGGCCTATGGCTACACCTTC	CKAGQAYGYTF
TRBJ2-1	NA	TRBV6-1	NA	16	TGTGCCAGCAGTGTTCTAGGGGGGCTAGTATACAATGAGCAGTTCTTC	CASSVLGGLVYNEQFF
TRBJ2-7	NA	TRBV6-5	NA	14	TGTGCCAGCAGTTACGACAGGACCGCCTACGAGCAGTACTTC	CASSYDRTAYEQYF
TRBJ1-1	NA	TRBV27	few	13	TGTGCCAGCAAACAGGGTTACACCACTGAAGCTTTCTTT	CASKQGYTTEAFF
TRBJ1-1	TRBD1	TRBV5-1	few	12	TGCGCCAGCAGCTCCGCGGACAGGGAAGCTTTCTTT	CASSSADREAFF
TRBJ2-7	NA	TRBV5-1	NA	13	TGCGCCAGCAGCTTGGGGTTTACCTACGAGCAGTACTTC	CASSLGFTYEQYF
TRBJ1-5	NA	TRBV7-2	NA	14	TGTGCCAGCAGCTTAGTCGACAGAGGTCAGCCCCAGCATTTT	CASSLVDRGQPQHF
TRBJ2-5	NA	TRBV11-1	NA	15	TGTGCCAGCAGCTTTAAGTCACGGGGGCAGGAGACCCAGTACTTC	CASSFKSRGQETQYF
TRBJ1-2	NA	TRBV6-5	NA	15	TGTGCCAGCAGTCGCGGACAGCCCCGGGACTATGGCTACACCTTC	CASSRGQPRDYGYTF
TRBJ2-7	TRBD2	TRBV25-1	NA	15	TGTGCCACAACCAAGGCCGGAGCGGGAGTAGACGAGCAGTACTTC	CATTKAGAGVDEQYF
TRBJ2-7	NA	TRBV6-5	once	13	TGTGCCAGCAGTTACGACAGATACTACGAGCAGTACTTC	CASSYDRYYEQYF
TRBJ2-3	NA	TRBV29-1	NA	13	TGCAGCGTTGAGACAGGAGACACAGATACGCAGTATTTT	CSVETGDTDTQYF
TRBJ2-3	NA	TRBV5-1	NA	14	TGCGCCAGCAGCTTGGCGGAGCGTGCAGATACGCAGTATTTT	CASSLAERADTQYF
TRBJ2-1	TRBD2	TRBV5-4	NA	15	TGTGCCAGCATGTGGGGCGGGAGCCCCTACAATGAGCAGTTCTTC	CASMWGGSPYNEQFF
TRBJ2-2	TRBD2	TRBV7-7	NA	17	TGTGCCAGCAGTCTCCTTGCGGGAGGGCCCGTCACCGGGGAGCTGTTTTTT	CASSLLAGGPVTGELFF
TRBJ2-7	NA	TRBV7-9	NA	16	TGTGCCAGCAGCTTAGCGCTCAGCAGATTCTCCTACGAGCAGTACTTC	CASSLALSRFSYEQYF
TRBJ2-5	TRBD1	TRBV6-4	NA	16	TGTGCCAGCAGTGAATCTTATGGGACAGTACAAGAGACCCAGTACTTC	CASSESYGTVQETQYF
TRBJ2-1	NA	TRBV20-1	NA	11	TGCAGTGGAAACAACTACAATGAGCAGTTCTTC	CSGNNYNEQFF
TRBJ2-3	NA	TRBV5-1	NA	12	TGCGCCAGCAGCGCGGACATAGATACGCAGTATTTT	CASSADIDTQYF
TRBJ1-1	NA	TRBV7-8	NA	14	TGTGCCAGCAGCTTAGCTAGGGCGAACACTGAAGCTTTCTTT	CASSLARANTEAFF
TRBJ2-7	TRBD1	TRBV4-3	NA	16	TGCGCCAGCAGCCAAGATTGGGGACAGGGGTTCGACGAGCAGTACTTC	CASSQDWGQGFDEQYF
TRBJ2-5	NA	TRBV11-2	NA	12	TGTGCCAGCAGCTTTGCTTGGGAGACCCAGTACTTC	CASSFAWETQYF
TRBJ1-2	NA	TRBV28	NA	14	TGTGCCAGCAGTTTATTTGGGATAAACTATGGCTACACCTTC	CASSLFGINYGYTF
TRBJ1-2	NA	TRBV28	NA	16	TGTGCCAGCAGCTTTCCCCCAGGTCCCCATAACTATGGCTACACCTTC	CASSFPPGPHNYGYTF
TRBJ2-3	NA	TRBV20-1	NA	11	TGCAGTGCTGCCGACGGAGATACGCAGTATTTT	CSAADGDTQYF
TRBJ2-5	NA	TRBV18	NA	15	TGTGCCAGCTCACCACCGTCTAGGAGCCAAGAGACCCAGTACTTC	CASSPPSRSQETQYF
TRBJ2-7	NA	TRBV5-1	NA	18	TGCGCCAGCAGCTTGGTTCCCAGGGCTGGGATATCCTCCTACGAGCAGTACTTC	CASSLVPRAGISSYEQYF
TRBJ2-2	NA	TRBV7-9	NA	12	TGTGCCAGCAGCTTAAGTACCGGGGAGCTGTTTTTT	CASSLSTGELFF
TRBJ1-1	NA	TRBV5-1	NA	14	TGCGCCAGCAGCAAGGGCCAGAGGGGCGCTGAAGCTTTCTTT	CASSKGQRGAEAFF
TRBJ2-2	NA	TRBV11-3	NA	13	TGTGCCAGCAGCCTCTCGGGAGTCGGGGAGCTGTTTTTT	CASSLSGVGELFF
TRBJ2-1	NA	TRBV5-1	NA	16	TGCGCCAGCAGCCCCTTTCAGGGGTCGGGGAACAATGAGCAGTTCTTC	CASSPFQGSGNNEQFF
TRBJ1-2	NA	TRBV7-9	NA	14	TGTGCCAGCAACGCCGGGTCAGGGGTTTTTGGCTACACCTTC	CASNAGSGVFGYTF
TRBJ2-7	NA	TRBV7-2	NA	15	TGTGCCAGCAGCTTCACCGGGACGGTTACCTACGAGCAGTACTTC	CASSFTGTVTYEQYF
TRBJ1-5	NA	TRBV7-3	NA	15	TGTGCCAGCAGCTCGCCAGCCCCTTTGAGTCAGCCCCAGCATTTT	CASSSPAPLSQPQHF